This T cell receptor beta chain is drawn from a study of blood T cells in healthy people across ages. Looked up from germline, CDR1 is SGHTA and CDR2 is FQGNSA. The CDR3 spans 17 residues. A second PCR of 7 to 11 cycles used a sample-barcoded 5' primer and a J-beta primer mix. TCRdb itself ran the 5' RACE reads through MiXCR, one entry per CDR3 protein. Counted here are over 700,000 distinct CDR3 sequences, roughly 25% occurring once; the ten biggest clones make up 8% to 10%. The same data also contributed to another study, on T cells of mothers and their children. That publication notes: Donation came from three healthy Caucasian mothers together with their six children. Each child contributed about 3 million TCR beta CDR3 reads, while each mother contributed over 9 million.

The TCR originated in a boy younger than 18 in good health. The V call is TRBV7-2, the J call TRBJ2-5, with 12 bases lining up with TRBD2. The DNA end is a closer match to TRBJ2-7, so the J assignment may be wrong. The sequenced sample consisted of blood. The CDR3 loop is CASSLAQMGLAGYEQYF. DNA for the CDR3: TGTGCCAGCAGCTTAGCACAGATGGGACTAGCGGGCTACGAGCAGTACTTC.